A single sample gave rise to the 32 T cell receptor beta chains below, sequenced in a study of control samples from healthy donors and cancer patients. TCRdb's copy holds only in-frame clones and misses some; the assay was immunoSEQ multiplex PCR. The data hold about 75,000 clones, with approximately 80% observed a single time. The specimen sequenced was blood. These receptors all come from a man aged 50-59 years in good health.

This clone came up once. This chain links TRBV29-1 with TRBJ1-2, with TRBD1 matching 9 bases. The CDR3 has 17 amino acids. After removal of 1 base from V and 1 base from J, the junction contained 10 bases not matched to a gene. CDR1 and CDR2 from the germline V gene are SQVTM and ANQGSEA. DNA for the CDR3: TGCAGCGTTGAAGTTCTCGGGACAGGGATTAATAACTATGGCTACACCTTC. Protein product: CSVEVLGTGINNYGYTF. Filled out from reference TRBV29-1 and TRBJ1-2, the complete variable domain reads SAVISQKPSRDICQRGTSLTIQCQVDSQVTMMFWYRQQPGQSLTLIATANQGSEATYESGFVIDKFPISRPNLTFSTLTVSNMSPEDSSIYLCSVEVLGTGINNYGYTFGSGTRLTVV.

The CDR3 region has the DNA TGTGCCAGCAGTTTACGAGCTGAGCAGTTCTTC. Protein: CASSLRAEQFF. The chain uses TRBV28 and TRBJ2-1; D not certain. The CDR3 runs to 11 residues. Trimming removed 2 bases at V and 9 bases at J, with 5 bases between. CDR1 and CDR2 from the germline V gene are MDHEN and SYDVKM.

The chain has TRBV14 and TRBJ2-7, with TRBD2 matching over 7 bases. Germline values: CDR1 SGHDN, CDR2 FVKESK. The CDR3 length is 18 residues. V trimming: 0 bases; J trimming: 5 bases; junction bases outside the gene matches: 16. CDR3 sequence: CASSQDVGGSSGFHEQYF. CDR3 bases: TGTGCCAGCAGCCAAGACGTGGGCGGGAGCTCGGGATTCCACGAGCAGTACTTC.

As DNA, the CDR3 is TGTGCCAGCAGCGCCCACCCCTCTTCCCCAGATACGCAGTATTTT. The encoded protein is CASSAHPSSPDTQYF. The J gene is TRBJ2-3, the V gene TRBV9; no definite D call. This CDR3 contains 15 residues. Germline CDR1 is SGDLS and CDR2 is YYNGEE. The V end lost 3 bases, the J end lost 4 bases, and 15 bases lay between the germline ends.

V usage is TRBV24-1 and J usage is TRBJ2-2, with 7 bases identical to TRBD2. This CDR3 spans 17 amino acids. Per germline, CDR1 KGHDR and CDR2 SFDVKD. Trimming removed 3 bases from V and 1 base from J; junction bases left unmatched: 7. In nucleotides, the CDR3 is TGTGCCACCAGTGATCCCCGGACGGGAGGGAACACCGGGGAGCTGTTTTTT. Translated, it gives CATSDPRTGGNTGELFF.

The CDR3 here is CASFPGPSNYGYTF. In DNA form, the CDR3 reads TGTGCCTCTTTTCCGGGACCGAGTAACTATGGCTACACCTTC. The chain carries TRBV30 and TRBJ1-2, with D perhaps TRBD1 (5 bases). The CDR3 length is 14 residues. The V gene's germline CDR1 is GTSNPN and CDR2 SVGIG (reference sequence). Trimming took off 7 bases at V and 1 base at J, with 16 bases between the two ends.

The V call is TRBV4-1, the J call TRBJ1-2; D perhaps matches TRBD1 (5 bases). The V end was cut by 1 base, the J end by 0 bases, with 12 bases between. This CDR3 comprises 16 residues. The germline CDR1 and CDR2 sequences are MGHRA and YSYEKL. The CDR3 sequence: CASSQAEGFTNYGYTF. CDR3 DNA: TGCGCCAGCAGCCAAGCCGAGGGGTTCACTAACTATGGCTACACCTTC.

This chain uses TRBV19 with TRBJ1-1; unclear D gene. In germline, CDR1 is LNHDA, CDR2 SQIVND (reference sequence). The CDR3 spans 12 residues. V lost 4 bases and J 6 bases, leaving 9 bases between the germline ends. In DNA, the CDR3 is TGTGCCAGTAGTAATCCAAGATCTGAAGCTTTCTTT. Translated: CASSNPRSEAFF.

The rearrangement links TRBV28 to TRBJ2-3; TRBD2 is a possible D gene (5 bases). Deletions cut 1 base from V and 6 bases from J, with 20 bases between. CDR1 and CDR2 (germline): MDHEN, SYDVKM. The CDR3 is 17 residues long. CDR3 DNA: TGTGCCAGCAGTTTATCCTCTACTAGAACCGACCTGGATACGCAGTATTTT. This codes for CASSLSSTRTDLDTQYF.

The genes are TRBV28 and TRBJ1-5; D may be TRBD1 (6 bases). The length of the CDR3 is 14 residues. V was pared by 2 bases and J by 7 bases, with 12 bases between. Germline V CDR1 and CDR2: MDHEN, SYDVKM. The CDR3 sequence is CASSLRGAVQPQHF. CDR3 bases: TGTGCCAGCAGTTTACGGGGGGCAGTACAGCCCCAGCATTTT. Looking up the rest from reference TRBV28 and TRBJ1-5 gives the full variable domain: DVKVTQSSRYLVKRTGEKVFLECVQDMDHENMFWYRQDPGLGLRLIYFSYDVKMKEKGDIPEGYSVSREKKERFSLILESASTNQTSMYLCASSLRGAVQPQHFGDGTRLSIL.

In its sample, this clone was seen once. The chain recombines TRBV3-1 (or the pseudogene TRBV3-2) with TRBJ1-1; tentative D call: TRBD1 (5 bases). This CDR3 is built from 15 residues. Germline V lookup: CDR1 LGHDT, CDR2 YNNKEL (reference sequence). The V end was cut by 4 bases, the J end by 5 bases, with 17 bases between. CDR3 loop: CASSPGWGGGTEAFF. Here the CDR3 DNA reads TGTGCCAGCAGCCCCGGATGGGGGGGAGGGACTGAAGCTTTCTTT.

The genes are TRBV28 and TRBJ2-7; 12 bases map to TRBD2. With 7 bases clipped from V and 6 bases from J, the junction kept 13 bases outside the gene matches. The CDR3 consists of 16 residues. Germline V gives CDR1 MDHEN, CDR2 SYDVKM. In nucleotides, the CDR3 is TGTGCCAGCAACGGACTAGCGGGGCCACGTCGGGGCGAGCAGTACTTC. Its protein is CASNGLAGPRRGEQYF.

This clone was picked up a small number of times. The chain uses TRBV6-2 or TRBV6-3 and TRBJ2-7; D unclear. Germline loops: CDR1 MNHEY, CDR2 SVGEGT. There are 14 residues in the CDR3. V was trimmed by 0 bases and J by 6 bases, leaving 12 bases between them. The CDR3 is CASSYSVPGSEQYF. CDR3 coding DNA: TGTGCCAGCAGTTACTCAGTCCCAGGTAGCGAGCAGTACTTC.

This clone turned up a few times. The rearrangement joins TRBV11-3 to TRBJ1-3; 8 bases map to TRBD1. The V gene's germline CDR1 is SGHNT and CDR2 YENEEA. The CDR3 has 15 residues. V was clipped by 3 bases and J by 2 bases; unmatched bases: 3. CDR3 in amino acids: CASSFTGGTGNTIYF. DNA of the CDR3: TGTGCCAGCAGCTTTACAGGGGGTACTGGAAACACCATATATTTT.

The chain carries TRBV14 and TRBJ2-5; D is uncertain. CDR1 SGHDN and CDR2 FVKESK come from the germline V gene. The CDR3 is made up of 14 amino acids. V lost 5 bases to trimming and J lost 3 bases, with 13 bases between them. CDR3 DNA: TGTGCCAGCAGCGTAAGCGCATCCAAAGAGACCCAGTACTTC. Amino acid sequence: CASSVSASKETQYF.

This clone is medium-sized within its sample. This chain joins TRBV29-1 and TRBJ2-5; maybe TRBD1 (6 bases). The CDR3 extends over 11 amino acids. V was shortened by 6 bases and J by 7 bases, with 12 bases between the two germline ends. Germline V gene lookup returns CDR1 SQVTM and CDR2 ANQGSEA. CDR3: CSVDSSRTQYF. The CDR3 nucleotides are TGCAGCGTGGACAGCAGCCGGACCCAGTACTTC.

The CDR3 DNA reads TGTGCCAGCAGCTCCAGGGGGCTACGAGAGACCCAGTACTTC. Amino acid sequence: CASSSRGLRETQYF. V gene TRBV11-3 combines with J gene TRBJ2-5; 8 nucleotides agree with TRBD1. Germline CDR1 is SGHNT and CDR2 is YENEEA. This CDR3 is 14 amino acids long. V shed 4 bases and J 4 bases; nucleotides not matched to a gene: 5.

This chain connects TRBV19 to TRBJ2-3; a weak D match, TRBD2 (6 bases). With 7 bases removed from V and 2 bases from J, the gap between germline ends came to 25 bases. CDR1 is LNHDA, CDR2 SQIVND, per germline (reference sequence). This CDR3 is built from 18 residues. DNA of the CDR3: TGTGCCAGTACCAATCGGGCTAGCGAAGGCCCTGTCACAGATACGCAGTATTTT. This translates into CASTNRASEGPVTDTQYF.

This chain uses TRBV19 with TRBJ1-2; 8 bases are a match to TRBD1. The junction had 10 bases not matched to a gene; V was cut back by 1 base and J by 6 bases. Per germline, CDR1 LNHDA and CDR2 SQIVND (reference sequence). The CDR3 covers 16 residues. CDR3 nucleotides: TGTGCCAGTAGTATAGGCCCCGGACAGGGCGCGGATGGCTACACCTTC. Protein product: CASSIGPGQGADGYTF.

This chain links TRBV28 with TRBJ2-1, with 9 positions matching TRBD2. Unmatched junction bases numbered 8, after V lost 8 bases and J lost 9 bases. The CDR3 extends over 13 amino acids. Germline V lookup: CDR1 MDHEN, CDR2 SYDVKM. The CDR3 DNA sequence: TGTGCCAGCGGTGGACTAGCGTTAGGTGAGCAGTTCTTC. This codes for CASGGLALGEQFF.

This rearrangement joins TRBV7-2 to TRBJ1-3; D gene ambiguous. CDR1 SGHTA and CDR2 FQGNSA come from the germline V gene. Trimming cost V 1 base and J 0 bases, with 7 bases left between them. CDR3 length: 15 amino acids. The CDR3 is CASSLGRSSGNTIYF. CDR3 sequence (DNA): TGTGCCAGCAGCTTAGGTCGGAGCTCTGGAAACACCATATATTTT.

V usage is TRBV12-3 or TRBV12-4 and J usage is TRBJ1-1; possibly TRBD1 for D (5 bases). The CDR3 is made up of 13 amino acids. Deletions cut 10 bases from V and 3 bases from J, with 15 bases between. CDR3 sequence (DNA): TGTGCCAACACCCGGAAAGGGGACACTGAAGCTTTCTTT. Translating it yields CANTRKGDTEAFF.

V usage is TRBV7-7 and J usage is TRBJ2-5; 12 nucleotides match TRBD2. CDR3 length: 16 residues. After removal of 5 bases from V and 7 bases from J, the junction contained 11 bases not matched to a gene. Germline V gene lookup returns CDR1 SSHAT and CDR2 FNYEAQ (reference sequence). CDR3 loop: CASSLTSGSGVGTQYF. The CDR3 nucleotides are TGTGCCAGCAGCCTGACTAGCGGGAGTGGGGTGGGGACCCAGTACTTC.

This clone was seen once. The junction differs from germline at one of its ends, possibly a read error. This chain links TRBV12-3 or TRBV12-4 with TRBJ1-1; D is undetermined. This CDR3 contains 11 residues. CDR3 protein: CASSLLDGQIF. For the CDR3, the DNA is TGTGCCAGCAGTCTACTAGACGGTCAGATCTTT.

The chain uses TRBV2 and TRBJ1-1, with 12 bases aligning to TRBD1. V gave up 10 bases and J gave up 4 bases; unmatched junction bases: 4. The CDR3 has 13 residues. Germline-derived CDR1 and CDR2 are SNHLY and FYNNEI. CDR3 nucleotide sequence: TGTGCCACCCAGGGACAGGGGGCCACTGAAGCTTTCTTT. Translating gives CATQGQGATEAFF.

The V and J genes are TRBV18 and TRBJ2-3; no clear D. Germline values: CDR1 KGHSH, CDR2 LQKENI. The CDR3 is made up of 13 amino acids. V was shortened by 2 bases and J by 4 bases, with 7 bases between the two germline ends. Here the CDR3 DNA reads TGTGCCAGCTCACCAGGAATTTCAGATACGCAGTATTTT. It encodes CASSPGISDTQYF.

The chain uses TRBV4-2 and TRBJ2-7; D is possibly TRBD1 (5 bases). In germline, CDR1 is LGHNA, CDR2 YNFKEQ. The CDR3 totals 16 residues. With 4 bases removed from V and 6 bases from J, the gap between germline ends came to 22 bases. The CDR3 protein is CASSPALKGKALEQYF. In nucleotides, the CDR3 is TGTGCCAGCAGCCCAGCTTTGAAGGGGAAAGCCCTCGAGCAGTACTTC.

V and J are TRBV10-3 and TRBJ2-3, with TRBD2 identical over 16 bases. CDR3 length: 18 residues. J was trimmed by 7 bases and V by 0 bases; bases with no gene match: 7. Germline lookup yields CDR1 ENHRY and CDR2 SYGVKD. This chain's CDR3 is CAISESSGLAGGPNTQYF. The CDR3, as DNA: TGTGCCATCAGTGAGTCGTCGGGACTAGCGGGAGGGCCGAATACGCAGTATTTT.

The V call is TRBV29-1, the J call TRBJ2-7, with 9 bases aligning to TRBD1. Looked up from germline, CDR1 is SQVTM and CDR2 is ANQGSEA. The CDR3 has 17 residues. V dropped 8 bases and J dropped 2; count of bases not matched to a gene: 19. CDR3: CSFTHQDRGLGTYEQYF. CDR3 DNA sequence: TGCAGCTTCACCCACCAGGACAGGGGACTGGGTACCTACGAGCAGTACTTC.

The V call is TRBV29-1, the J call TRBJ1-5; D is unresolved. The V end was cut by 6 bases, the J end by 3 bases, with 18 bases between. Germline values: CDR1 SQVTM, CDR2 ANQGSEA. CDR3 length: 15 amino acids. Here the CDR3 DNA reads TGCAGCGTAATCGTCGGCGGCGCCCTCAATCAGCCCCAGCATTTT. Translation gives CSVIVGGALNQPQHF.

The V gene is TRBV11-3, the J gene TRBJ2-7; D tentatively fits TRBD1 or TRBD2 (5 bases each). This CDR3 contains 13 residues. Germline V lookup: CDR1 SGHNT, CDR2 YENEEA. V was pared by 1 base and J by 6 bases, with 10 bases between. CDR3 in DNA: TGTGCCAGCAGCTTAGGGACGAGGGGCGAGCAGTACTTC. Amino acid sequence: CASSLGTRGEQYF.

CDR3 in amino acids: CASRSQGALYEQYF. The CDR3 DNA reads TGCGCCAGCAGGTCCCAGGGGGCTCTATACGAGCAGTACTTC. V gene TRBV5-1 combines with J gene TRBJ2-7; 8 bases align to TRBD1. CDR3 size: 14 residues. Germline CDR1 is SGHRS and CDR2 is YFSETQ. J gave up 4 bases and V 5 bases, and 8 bases lay outside the gene matches.